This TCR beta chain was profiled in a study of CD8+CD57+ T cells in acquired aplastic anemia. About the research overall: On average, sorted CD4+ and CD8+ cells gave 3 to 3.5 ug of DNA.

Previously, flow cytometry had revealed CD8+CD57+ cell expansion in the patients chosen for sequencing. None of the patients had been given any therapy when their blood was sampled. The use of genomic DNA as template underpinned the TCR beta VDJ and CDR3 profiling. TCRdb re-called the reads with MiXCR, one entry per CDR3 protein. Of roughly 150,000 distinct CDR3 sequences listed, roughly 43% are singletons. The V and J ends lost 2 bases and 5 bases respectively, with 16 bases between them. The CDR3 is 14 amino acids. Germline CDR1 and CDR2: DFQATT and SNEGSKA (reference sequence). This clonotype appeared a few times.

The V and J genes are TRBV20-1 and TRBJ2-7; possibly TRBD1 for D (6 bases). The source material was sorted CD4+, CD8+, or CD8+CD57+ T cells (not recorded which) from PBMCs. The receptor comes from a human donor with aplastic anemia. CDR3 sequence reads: CSARRWQGMNEQYF. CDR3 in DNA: TGCAGTGCTAGAAGGTGGCAGGGGATGAACGAGCAGTACTTC.